This entry describes one T cell receptor (beta chain). How the authors handled the data: By means of reference gene primer amplification, nucleated cell counts were estimated. The table came from immunoSEQ multiplex PCR; TCRdb's copy has only in-frame clones and leaves some out. V and J calls and clone size are as listed in that table; D and trimming were resolved from the DNA. The table lists 100,000 to 150,000 clones, more than 75% of them singletons. The CDR3 length is 15 residues. Per the germline V gene, CDR1 is LNHDA and CDR2 is SQIVND (reference sequence). J lost 1 base, V lost 5 bases, and 3 bases had no gene match. This record comes from a study of blood T cell repertoires in COVID-19. Study-level background: The samples span acute and convalescent COVID-19 from the United States, Italy and Spain. T cells, B-cell-depleted T cells, or PBMCs supplied cDNA or gDNA.

V gene TRBV19 combines with J gene TRBJ2-5, with TRBD2 matching 11 bases. This TCR came from a man aged 45-65 years with active COVID-19. Specimen: peripheral blood. The chain's CDR3 is CASSFLAGGQETQYF. The DNA for the CDR3 is TGTGCCAGTAGTTTTCTAGCGGGGGGCCAAGAGACCCAGTACTTC.